These 21 T cell receptor beta chains were all obtained from the same sample, sequenced in a study of T cell responses to AZD1222 COVID-19 vaccine. Profiled with immunoSEQ multiplex PCR; TCRdb holds only in-frame clones, not every one. Altogether under 200,000 clones are present, approximately 95% being singletons, with the ten largest covering roughly 3.9%. This material consisted of peripheral blood, taken on day 0 of AZD1222 vaccination. The receptors were sampled from an adult in good health.

The chain is built from TRBV10-3 and TRBJ1-2, with 8 bases identical to TRBD1. The germline V gene has CDR1 ENHRY and CDR2 SYGVKD. This CDR3 region has 17 residues. V gave up 1 base and J gave up 6 bases; unmatched junction bases: 13. CDR3 loop: CAISEFRDRIFLDGYTF. The DNA for the CDR3 is TGTGCCATCAGTGAGTTCCGGGACAGGATTTTTCTTGATGGCTACACCTTC.

The J gene is TRBJ2-3, the V gene TRBV7-2; D unresolved. From germline, CDR1 is SGHTA and CDR2 FQGNSA. V was cut by 5 bases and J by 1 base, with 16 bases left in between. The CDR3 loop spans 16 amino acids. DNA of the CDR3: TGTGCCAGCAGCCCAGTAGCCCTCATTGGCACAGATACGCAGTATTTT. Its translation is CASSPVALIGTDTQYF.

The rearrangement joins TRBV6-1 to TRBJ2-5; no definite D call. Trimming pared 1 base from V and 4 bases from J, leaving 10 bases between. Germline loops: CDR1 MNHNS, CDR2 SASEGT. The CDR3 totals 14 residues. CDR3 in amino acids: CASSEVSNRETQYF. The CDR3 region has the DNA TGTGCCAGCAGTGAAGTGTCCAACAGAGAGACCCAGTACTTC.

On this clone itself: Other nucleotide sequences in the sample specify the same CDR3. This chain uses TRBV27 with TRBJ1-1; D is perhaps TRBD1 (6 bases). Trimming shortened V by 3 bases and J by 7 bases, and 9 bases separated the two germline ends. This CDR3 contains 12 residues. The germline gives CDR1 MNHEY, CDR2 SMNVEV (reference sequence). The CDR3 DNA sequence: TGTGCCAGCAGTTTGAGGGGGGGTGAAGCTTTCTTT. Amino acids: CASSLRGGEAFF.

The V and J genes are TRBV27 and TRBJ2-1; possibly TRBD1 for D (5 bases). The V gene's germline CDR1 is MNHEY and CDR2 SMNVEV (reference sequence). V lost 4 bases, J lost 9 bases, and 10 bases lay in between. CDR3 size: 12 residues. The CDR3 DNA sequence: TGTGCCAGCAGTTCTCAGGGTATTGAGCAGTTCTTC. Translation: CASSSQGIEQFF.

The chain links TRBV19 to TRBJ2-2; 10 nucleotides agree with TRBD2. CDR1 and CDR2 from the germline V gene are LNHDA and SQIVND (reference sequence). The CDR3 totals 17 residues. J was trimmed by 7 bases and V by 9 bases; bases with no gene match: 17. CDR3 loop: CASPPVTELAGVGELFF. The CDR3 coding sequence is TGTGCCAGCCCTCCGGTAACAGAGCTAGCGGGAGTCGGGGAGCTGTTTTTT.

The rearrangement links TRBV4-1 to TRBJ2-7, with TRBD2 identical over 9 bases. The J segment lost 7 bases and the V segment lost 4 bases, leaving 8 bases of the junction unmatched. The germline gives CDR1 MGHRA, CDR2 YSYEKL. This CDR3 comprises 14 residues. The CDR3 sequence is CASSRNSGSGEQYF. DNA of the CDR3: TGCGCCAGCAGCCGAAATAGCGGGAGCGGGGAGCAGTACTTC.

The V gene is TRBV5-4, the J gene TRBJ1-6, with unresolved D. Looked up from germline, CDR1 is SGHNT and CDR2 is YYREEE (reference sequence). The V end was cut by 2 bases, the J end by 7 bases, with 13 bases between. There are 15 residues in the CDR3. The DNA for the CDR3 is TGTGCCAGCAGCTTCGGGAGGGCGCGCAATTCACCCCTCCACTTT. It yields the protein CASSFGRARNSPLHF. Using reference TRBV5-4 and TRBJ1-6 for the parts outside the CDR3, the full variable domain is ETGVTQSPTHLIKTRGQQVTLRCSSQSGHNTVSWYQQALGQGPQFIFQYYREEENGRGNFPPRFSGLQFPNYSSELNVNALELDDSALYLCASSFGRARNSPLHFGNGTRLTVT.

This CDR3 reads CAISESTHLLRGYTF. CDR3 bases: TGTGCCATCAGTGAGTCTACACACCTATTGCGTGGCTACACCTTC. The rearrangement uses TRBV10-3 and TRBJ1-2; no clear D gene. The CDR3 extends over 15 amino acids. Germline loops: CDR1 ENHRY, CDR2 SYGVKD. Trimming left V 0 bases short and J 7 bases short, with 15 bases between.

This rearrangement joins TRBV4-1 to TRBJ2-3; perhaps TRBD1 as D (5 bases). Germline V CDR1 and CDR2: MGHRA, YSYEKL. The CDR3 covers 15 residues. The V end was cut by 4 bases, the J end by 4 bases, with 15 bases between. Written as DNA, the CDR3 is TGCGCCAGCAGCCTGGACCCGCTAGGGGCAGATACGCAGTATTTT. Translation gives CASSLDPLGADTQYF.

V usage is TRBV19 and J usage is TRBJ1-5; tentative D call: TRBD1 (5 bases). The CDR3 has 16 residues. The germline V and J ends were trimmed by 2 bases and 7 bases, with 18 bases remaining between them. The V gene's germline CDR1 is LNHDA and CDR2 SQIVND (reference sequence). The CDR3 is CASSISSRGMGQPQHF. DNA for the CDR3: TGTGCCAGTAGTATATCATCACGGGGGATGGGGCAGCCCCAGCATTTT.

This clone was recorded only once. This CDR3 is CASSPGQFTGELFF. In DNA form, the CDR3 reads TGTGCCAGCAGCCCGGGACAGTTCACCGGGGAGCTGTTTTTT. The chain is built from TRBV3-1 (or the pseudogene TRBV3-2) and TRBJ2-2; 7 positions match TRBD1. There are 14 residues in the CDR3. The V segment lost 4 bases and the J segment 4 bases; nucleotides outside the gene matches: 3. Germline V gene sequence: CDR1 LGHDT, CDR2 YNNKEL (reference sequence).

The chain employs TRBV9 and TRBJ2-3, with 11 positions matching TRBD2. The CDR3 contains 21 residues. V shed 9 bases, J shed 2 bases, and the junction held 26 bases outside the gene matches. CDR1 is SGDLS and CDR2 is YYNGEE in the germline V gene. Here the CDR3 DNA reads TGTGCCACCCACGCCGCCCTCTCTACTAGCGGGGGCCCGACCCTCACAGATACGCAGTATTTT. It is translated as CATHAALSTSGGPTLTDTQYF.

The chain combines TRBV28 with TRBJ2-7, with TRBD2 identical over 12 bases. The CDR3 is 15 residues long. Trimming at V came to 5 bases and at J to 3 bases, leaving 5 bases not matched to a gene. Germline loops: CDR1 MDHEN, CDR2 SYDVKM. As DNA, the CDR3 is TGTGCCAGCAGTCCTGGACTAGCGGGACACTACGAGCAGTACTTC. Encoded protein: CASSPGLAGHYEQYF.

V usage is TRBV6-1 and J usage is TRBJ2-7; D is perhaps TRBD1 or TRBD2 (5 bases each). Germline V gives CDR1 MNHNS, CDR2 SASEGT. With 2 bases removed from V and 6 bases from J, the gap between germline ends came to 17 bases. The CDR3 runs to 15 residues. The CDR3 loop is CASSEQTGRAGEQYF. DNA of the CDR3: TGTGCCAGCAGTGAACAAACAGGTCGGGCGGGCGAGCAGTACTTC.

The table lists this clone with a count of one. The chain has TRBV6-4 and TRBJ1-1; D is undetermined. The CDR3 spans 13 residues. Germline loops: CDR1 MRHNA, CDR2 SNTAGT. Trimming pared 4 bases from V and 2 bases from J, leaving 8 bases between. CDR3 bases: TGTGCCAGCAGTGCCGGAGATAACACTGAAGCTTTCTTT. Amino acid sequence: CASSAGDNTEAFF.

With respect to this clone: Since the CDR3 does not end with the conserved phenylalanine or tryptophan, this likely comes from a read error. The DNA is left out, because the CDR3 cannot be placed on it with certainty; the CDR3 is given as TCRdb lists it. The rearrangement joins TRBV3-1 (or the pseudogene TRBV3-2) to TRBJ1-3; the D call in the table, TRBD1, was not verified against the DNA. CDR1 and CDR2 (germline): LGHDT, YNNKEL (reference sequence). The length of the CDR3 is 13 amino acids, counting both ends. Here the CDR3 reads CASSQAPSDRVEV.

V gene TRBV24-1 combines with J gene TRBJ2-1, with D unclear. CDR3 length equals 11 residues. Germline V CDR1 and CDR2: KGHDR, SFDVKD. V was shortened by 6 bases and J by 1 base, with 0 bases between the two germline ends. This chain's CDR3 is CATSSYNEQFF. CDR3 nucleotides: TGTGCCACCAGTTCCTACAATGAGCAGTTCTTC.

This chain links TRBV27 with TRBJ1-2; TRBD1 is a possible D gene (5 bases). In germline, CDR1 is MNHEY, CDR2 SMNVEV (reference sequence). The CDR3 extends over 12 amino acids. V was shortened by 8 bases and J by 7 bases, with 14 bases between the two germline ends. The CDR3 coding sequence is TGTGCCAGCGGGGACCGCGGGGGTGGCTACACCTTC. Translating it yields CASGDRGGGYTF.

This chain uses TRBV21-1 with TRBJ2-3; the tabulated D call, TRBD2, remains unverified against the DNA. TRBV21-1 is tagged as a pseudogene. The CDR3 extends over 21 amino acids. The CDR3 is CASSKGCKTRSEEDFTDTQYF. As DNA, the CDR3 is TGTGCCAGCAGCAAAGGCTGTAAAACGAGGTCGGAGGAGGATTTCACAGATACGCAGTATTTT.

V and J are TRBV19 and TRBJ1-2; weak D call: TRBD1 (6 bases). Germline V lookup: CDR1 LNHDA, CDR2 SQIVND (reference sequence). With 7 bases removed from V and 2 bases from J, the gap between germline ends came to 14 bases. The length of the CDR3 is 14 residues. As DNA, the CDR3 is TGTGCCAGTATGGCCCCAACAGGGAACTATGGCTACACCTTC. It translates to CASMAPTGNYGYTF.